These 2 T cell receptor beta chains were sequenced from one sample in a study of T cell responses to AZD1222 COVID-19 vaccine. Sequenced by immunoSEQ multiplex PCR; TCRdb stores in-frame clones only, minus some. The table has almost 70,000 clones, around four fifths seen once. The source was peripheral blood, collected 28 days after the second AZD1222 dose. The receptors derive from an adult who received the AZD1222 COVID-19 vaccine.

This clone was seen once. The rearrangement uses TRBV7-2 and TRBJ2-1; D is unresolved. Germline-derived CDR1 and CDR2 are SGHTA and FQGNSA. This CDR3 is 13 amino acids long. The V end lost 1 base, the J end lost 4 bases, and 5 bases lay between the germline ends. CDR3 in DNA: TGTGCCAGCAGCTTAGTTAGGTACAATGAGCAGTTCTTC. Amino acids: CASSLVRYNEQFF.

The chain recombines TRBV12-3 or TRBV12-4 with TRBJ1-2; possible D gene TRBD1, 5 bases. The CDR3 runs to 13 residues. V lost 6 bases, J lost 5 bases, and 13 bases lay in between. The CDR3 DNA sequence: TGTGCCAGCAGCCGCCCTCAGGGTTATGGCTACACCTTC. This encodes CASSRPQGYGYTF.